One and the same sample provided the 9 T cell receptor beta chains below, sequenced in a study of cytomegalovirus exposure and HLA in healthy donors. The PCR ran on 60 Vbeta and 13 Jbeta primers. Profiling relied on immunoSEQ multiplex PCR, and the TCRdb table lists in-frame clones only, not all of them. The sample has about 130,000 clones; around 76% are singletons. Sequenced input: PBMCs. All receptors come from a woman between 45 and 60 years old in good health and CMV-seronegative.

The chain has TRBV15 and TRBJ1-4; 8 nucleotides line up with TRBD1. Germline loops: CDR1 LNHNV, CDR2 YYDKDF (reference sequence). The CDR3 runs 16 residues. After removal of 2 bases from V and 8 bases from J, the junction contained 10 bases not matched to a gene. CDR3 sequence reads: CATSRTDRGIEEKLFF. CDR3 nucleotides: TGTGCCACCAGCAGAACCGACAGGGGCATTGAGGAAAAACTGTTTTTT.

The CDR3 loop reads CASQRTGGSQETQYF. In DNA, the CDR3 is TGTGCCAGCCAAAGGACAGGGGGCTCTCAAGAGACCCAGTACTTC. This chain uses TRBV25-1 with TRBJ2-5, with 11 bases that match TRBD1. This CDR3 has 15 amino acids. Unmatched junction bases numbered 7, after V lost 8 bases and J lost 2 bases. Germline loops: CDR1 MGHDK, CDR2 SYGVNS.

This clone was counted a single time. The gene calls are TRBV10-3 and TRBJ1-5, with 7 bases aligning to TRBD1. The V and J ends lost 6 bases and 1 base, in that order; junction bases with no gene match: 6. Germline-derived CDR1 and CDR2 are ENHRY and SYGVKD. The CDR3 length is 15 residues. CDR3 sequence reads: CAIRDGQESNQPQHF. CDR3 bases: TGTGCCATCAGAGATGGACAGGAAAGCAATCAGCCCCAGCATTTT.

V is TRBV10-3 and J is TRBJ1-1, with TRBD1 matching over 7 bases. The length of the CDR3 is 17 residues. The ends lost 10 bases at V and 3 bases at J; junction bases unmatched: 20. Germline lookup yields CDR1 ENHRY and CDR2 SYGVKD. The DNA of the CDR3 is TGTGCCACCTCTCCACCCCGACAGGGTCCAGGGGACACTGAAGCTTTCTTT. Amino acids: CATSPPRQGPGDTEAFF.

The chain is built from TRBV4-3 and TRBJ2-6; 12 bases fit TRBD2. The CDR3 loop spans 19 amino acids. Germline assignment: CDR1 LGHNA and CDR2 YSLEER. The V and J ends lost 4 bases and 2 bases, in that order; junction bases with no gene match: 9. CDR3 DNA: TGCGCCAGCAGCCCGGGACTAGCGGGCTCTAACCCTGGGGCCAACGTCCTGACTTTC. It specifies CASSPGLAGSNPGANVLTF.

The CDR3 bases are TGCAGCGTTGAAAAGACAGGGTGGACCGAGCAGTACTTC. It yields the protein CSVEKTGWTEQYF. The chain uses TRBV29-1 and TRBJ2-7, with 7 bases lining up with TRBD1. V was pared by 2 bases and J by 6 bases, with 7 bases of the junction left unmatched. The V gene's germline CDR1 is SQVTM and CDR2 ANQGSEA. The length of the CDR3 is 13 residues.

The chain has TRBV6-5 and TRBJ2-5; 7 nucleotides line up with TRBD2. The J call is uncertain, as TRBJ2-7 better fits the DNA end. The germline CDR1 and CDR2 sequences are MNHEY and SVGAGI. The CDR3 is 13 residues long. The CDR3: CASRSGASYEQYF. The DNA of the CDR3 is TGTGCCAGTCGAAGCGGGGCCTCCTACGAGCAGTACTTC.

The V and J genes are TRBV5-6 and TRBJ1-1, with 7 bases aligning to TRBD1. Germline loops: CDR1 SGHDT, CDR2 YYEEEE. This CDR3 has 14 amino acids. J lost 2 bases, V lost 4 bases, and 5 bases had no gene match. CDR3 sequence (DNA): TGTGCCAGCAGCCCGACAGGGTTTAACACTGAAGCTTTCTTT. Protein: CASSPTGFNTEAFF. Full variable domain (outside the CDR3, taken from reference TRBV5-6 and TRBJ1-1): DAGVTQSPTHLIKTRGQQVTLRCSPKSGHDTVSWYQQALGQGPQFIFQYYEEEERQRGNFPDRFSGHQFPNYSSELNVNALLLGDSALYLCASSPTGFNTEAFFGQGTRLTVV.

V usage is TRBV14 and J usage is TRBJ2-1; D is uncertain. V was clipped by 6 bases and J by 10 bases, with 10 bases between them. This CDR3 region has 11 residues. Germline loops: CDR1 SGHDN, CDR2 FVKESK. CDR3 in amino acids: CASRMSGEQFF. CDR3 bases: TGTGCCAGCAGGATGTCAGGAGAGCAGTTCTTC.